The T cell receptor beta chain under discussion was sequenced for a study of shared clonotypes between healthy human individuals. Broader study findings: Memory subsets had estimated richness that was generally smaller than that of naive subsets.

Each subset's genomic DNA was shared equally among a number of immunoSEQ plates. Replicate sorted-subset PCRs were loaded with about 0.2 ug DNA, 30,000 or so T cell genomes. The method was immunoSEQ multiplex PCR; TCRdb's version includes in-frame clones alone and lacks a portion of them. The sample has around 550,000 clones, about 96% seen once; the top ten hold about 0.064%. J lost 0 bases, V lost 3 bases, and 4 bases had no gene match. The CDR3 spans 16 residues. Germline-derived CDR1 and CDR2 are KGHSH and LQKENI. As to this clone: What it binds is unknown.

The specimen sequenced was naive CD4+ T cells sorted from blood. The subset is: CD45RA+ positively selected. The source is a woman younger than 45 in good health. The J gene is TRBJ1-3, the V gene TRBV18; 8 nucleotides align to TRBD1. The CDR3 DNA sequence: TGTGCCAGCTCACCGACCGGACAGGGCTCTGGAAACACCATATATTTT. It encodes CASSPTGQGSGNTIYF.